These 3 T cell receptor beta chains came from one sample sequenced in a study of blood T cell repertoires in COVID-19. The method was immunoSEQ multiplex PCR; TCRdb's version includes in-frame clones alone and lacks a portion of them. Of 200,000 to 300,000 clones in the sample, roughly 85% were seen once. Material for sequencing was PBMCs or T cells enriched from blood (not recorded which). These receptors came from a woman aged 45 to 65 with acute COVID-19.

This chain uses TRBV7-2 with TRBJ2-1, with 7 nucleotides matching TRBD1. The CDR3 covers 16 residues. Germline CDR1 is SGHTA and CDR2 is FQGNSA. V shed 5 bases and J 0 bases; nucleotides not matched to a gene: 7. CDR3 bases: TGTGCCAGCAGCCCGAGGGACAGAAGCTCCTACAATGAGCAGTTCTTC. Translating it yields CASSPRDRSSYNEQFF.

A remark on this clone: A junction boundary mismatches the germline segment, possibly from a read error. This chain uses TRBV7-7 with TRBJ2-7; 10 bases match TRBD1. The CDR3 length is 15 residues. Per the germline V gene, CDR1 is SSHAT and CDR2 is FNYEAQ (reference sequence). The CDR3 sequence: CASSLGGQGLHEQYF. CDR3 DNA sequence: TGTGCTAGCAGCTTAGGGGGACAGGGGTTACACGAGCAGTACTTC. The full variable domain, completed using reference TRBV7-7 and TRBJ2-7, is GAGVSQSPRYKVTKRGQDVTLRCDPISSHATLYWYQQALGQGPEFLTYFNYEAQPDKSGLPSDRFSAERPEGSISTLTIQRTEQRDSAMYRCASSLGGQGLHEQYFGPGTRLTVT.

The chain couples TRBV7-6 to TRBJ2-1, with TRBD2 matching over 9 bases. V lost 5 bases to trimming and J lost 2 bases; unmatched junction nucleotides: 7. Germline V gives CDR1 SGHVS, CDR2 FNYEAQ. The CDR3 is 16 residues long. CDR3: CASSLGGGATYNEQFF. The CDR3 DNA sequence: TGTGCCAGCAGCCTGGGCGGGGGGGCAACCTACAATGAGCAGTTCTTC.